Sequencing of this T cell receptor (beta chain) was carried out in a study of response to subunit inactivated influenza vaccine. Broader study findings: Few additional T cells are recruited per seasonal influenza vaccination, authors suggested.

From germline, CDR1 is SEHNR and CDR2 FQNEAQ (reference sequence). V gave up 6 bases and J gave up 5 bases, with 25 bases separating them. The CDR3 sequence is 17 residues long. This clonotype was seen many times. The antigen is not known. A single record per CDR3 protein comes from TCRdb applying MiXCR to the RT-PCR reads. The top ten clones hold about an eighth of a sample with fewer than 700,000 distinct CDR3 sequences, under 15% of them seen once. The chain employs TRBV7-9 and TRBJ2-5; D might be TRBD1 or TRBD2, each matching 6 bases. The sequence was obtained from a man in his fifties or sixties who received an inactivated influenza vaccine. Material: PBMCs from blood, obtained roughly 45 days after vaccination. The CDR3 here is CASSSRGDALSRETQYF. CDR3 DNA sequence: TGTGCCAGCAGTTCTAGGGGGGACGCTCTTTCTCGGGAGACCCAGTACTTC. Based on the CDR3 plus reference TRBV7-9 and TRBJ2-5, the full variable domain is DTGVSQNPRHKITKRGQNVTFRCDPISEHNRLYWYRQTLGQGPEFLTYFQNEAQLEKSRLLSDRFSAERPKGSFSTLEIQRTEQGDSAMYLCASSSRGDALSRETQYFGPGTRLLVL.